The 18 T cell receptor beta chains below were found in one sample sequenced in a study of prognosis after radiotherapy for stage I lung cancer. Multiplex PCR, run in two rounds, amplified TCR beta CDR3 from genomic DNA. First-round PCR, the initial amplification, used primers specific to each TRBV and TRBJ gene. TCRdb re-called the multiplex PCR reads with MiXCR, one entry per CDR3 protein. The sample has 12,000 or so distinct CDR3 sequences, roughly a third seen once. Specimen: PBMCs, collected before or after stereotactic body radiation therapy (not recorded which). Receptor source: a donor at least 50 years old with non-small cell lung cancer.

As for this clonotype: The likely explanation is a read error, given a far larger clone one base away. The chain links TRBV6-4 to TRBJ1-5; D not resolved. Deletions cut 8 bases from V and 2 bases from J, with 13 bases between. CDR3 length equals 14 residues. Germline CDR1 MRHNA, CDR2 SNTAGT. The CDR3 loop is CASRLSQGNQPQHF. In nucleotides, the CDR3 is TGTGCCAGCCGACTCTCGCAGGGCAATCAGCCCCAGCATTTT.

For this clonotype: The junction and the germline gene differ at one end; a read error may be behind it. This chain joins TRBV6-1 and TRBJ2-3, with 10 bases fitting TRBD2. In germline, CDR1 is MNHNS, CDR2 SASEGT. The CDR3 totals 18 residues. For the CDR3, the DNA is TGTGCCAGCAGTAATTTCAATAGCGGGAGGAAAGAGAAAGATAAGCAGTATTTT. Its translation: CASSNFNSGRKEKDKQYF.

With respect to this clonotype: Given a far larger clone just one base away, this is likely a sequencing read error. The CDR3 end shows no conserved phenylalanine or tryptophan, and so a read error is likely. V is TRBV6-4 and J is TRBJ1-5, with D unclear. CDR3 length: 15 amino acids. Trimming removed 6 bases from V and 4 bases from J, with 16 bases in between. Germline CDR1 is MRHNA and CDR2 is SNTAGT. In DNA form, the CDR3 reads TGTGCCAGCAGAGCTACAAGTTACTCAAATCAGCCCCAGCATTCT. Translating gives CASRATSYSNQPQHS.

The CDR3 reads CASISSRIFDTQYF. CDR3 DNA sequence: TGTGCCAGCATTAGTAGCCGGATATTTGATACGCAGTATTTT. This chain links TRBV27 with TRBJ2-3, with D unclear. Germline V gives CDR1 MNHEY, CDR2 SMNVEV (reference sequence). V was pared by 7 bases and J by 6 bases, with 17 bases between. The CDR3 is made up of 14 amino acids.

V usage is TRBV7-9 and J usage is TRBJ1-6; 7 bases map to TRBD1. This CDR3 contains 14 residues. CDR1 is SEHNR and CDR2 is FQNEAQ in the germline V gene (reference sequence). The trim removed 7 bases at V and 6 bases at J, leaving 6 bases unmatched. CDR3 protein: CASTPGQPNSPLHF. CDR3 nucleotides: TGTGCCAGCACCCCGGGACAGCCTAATTCACCCCTCCACTTT.

The rearrangement uses TRBV12-3 or TRBV12-4 and TRBJ2-5; 15 bases line up with TRBD2. The CDR3 consists of 18 residues. The J segment lost 5 bases and the V segment lost 10 bases, leaving 17 bases of the junction unmatched. The CDR3 spells CAINYQTGTSGGWETQYF. The CDR3 nucleotides are TGTGCCATTAACTACCAGACCGGGACTAGCGGGGGGTGGGAGACCCAGTACTTC.

This clonotype is medium-sized (0.01 to 0.1%) by share. J is TRBJ2-7 and V is TRBV6-1, with unresolved D. V was trimmed by 6 bases and J by 6 bases, leaving 12 bases between them. From germline, CDR1 is MNHNS and CDR2 SASEGT. The CDR3 runs 12 residues. The CDR3 loop is CASSNVGREQYV. In DNA form, the CDR3 reads TGTGCCAGCAGCAACGTAGGGCGCGAGCAGTACGTC.

By its share, this clonotype is medium-sized. V usage is TRBV6-2 or TRBV6-3 and J usage is TRBJ2-1; D possibly corresponds to TRBD1 (6 bases). The CDR3 runs 16 residues. CDR1 MNHEY and CDR2 SVGEGT come from the germline V gene. Deletions cut 6 bases from V and 8 bases from J, with 23 bases between. The DNA of the CDR3 is TGTGCCAGCAGGGGACCGGGACACGGAACCGTGGATGAGCAGTTCTTC. This codes for CASRGPGHGTVDEQFF.

The sample holds many counts of this clonotype. This chain joins TRBV7-2 and TRBJ2-7; TRBD2 aligns across 10 bases. Trimming removed 6 bases from V and 2 bases from J; junction bases left unmatched: 7. The CDR3 runs 15 residues. Germline-derived CDR1 and CDR2 are SGHTA and FQGNSA. The CDR3, as DNA: TGTGCCAGCAGACAAGGACTAGCGGAAGCCTACGAGCAGTACTTC. It encodes CASRQGLAEAYEQYF.

This clonotype was found many times. This chain joins TRBV10-3 and TRBJ1-1, with 8 bases identical to TRBD1. This CDR3 comprises 15 residues. V shed 2 bases, J shed 8 bases, and the junction held 10 bases outside the gene matches. Germline CDR1 ENHRY, CDR2 SYGVKD. The CDR3 reads CAISETKGTGKEAFF. The CDR3 region has the DNA TGTGCCATCAGTGAGACGAAAGGGACAGGAAAAGAAGCTTTCTTT.

This clonotype was recorded at least ten times. The V call is TRBV18, the J call TRBJ2-1, with 8 bases lining up with TRBD2. The V gene end was trimmed by 6 bases and the J gene end by 2 bases; junction bases not matched to a gene: 12. This CDR3 spans 17 amino acids. CDR1 and CDR2 from the germline V gene are KGHSH and LQKENI. CDR3 coding DNA: TGTGCCAGCTCGCCTTTAGGGAGCGGGAGCCCCTACAATGAGCAGTTCTTC. Encoded protein: CASSPLGSGSPYNEQFF.

This clonotype is deemed medium-sized (0.01 to 0.1%). The J gene is TRBJ2-7, the V gene TRBV28; 12 nucleotides align to TRBD2. Losses at the gene ends were 8 bases for V and 2 bases for J; bases not matched to a gene: 4. The CDR3 runs to 14 residues. CDR1 MDHEN and CDR2 SYDVKM come from the germline V gene. The CDR3 nucleotides read TGTGCCAGCCGTTGGACTAGCGGGACCTACGAGCAGTACTTC. Its protein product is CASRWTSGTYEQYF.

In this sample, this clonotype is medium-sized. V is TRBV28 and J is TRBJ2-1; TRBD2 aligns across 7 bases. Germline V lookup: CDR1 MDHEN, CDR2 SYDVKM. Losses at the gene ends were 3 bases for V and 4 bases for J; bases not matched to a gene: 15. The CDR3 has 18 residues. For the CDR3, the DNA is TGTGCCAGCAGTTTGGGTATGACGGGAGGCGGTAATTACAATGAGCAGTTCTTC. This codes for CASSLGMTGGGNYNEQFF.

As to this clonotype: This probably arose from a read error, given a far larger clone one base away. The chain links TRBV6-1 to TRBJ1-3; TRBD1 agrees at 9 bases. Germline-derived CDR1 and CDR2 are MNHNS and SASEGT. The CDR3 is made up of 24 amino acids. The trim removed 9 bases at V and 2 bases at J, leaving 35 bases unmatched. CDR3 nucleotides: TGTGCCAGGCCAGAGGGTGGAGTGGAGAGGGCCCGCGGCCGGACAGGGGAGGCTGGAAACACCATATATTTT. Its translation: CARPEGGVERARGRTGEAGNTIYF.

This clonotype counts as medium-sized. As DNA, the CDR3 is TGTGCCAGTAGCCCGATTCCCTTCAATGAGCAGTTCTTC. The encoded protein is CASSPIPFNEQFF. J is TRBJ2-1 and V is TRBV19; D not certain. Trimming shortened V by 6 bases and J by 6 bases, and 12 bases separated the two germline ends. Germline-derived CDR1 and CDR2 are LNHDA and SQIVND (reference sequence). The CDR3 contains 13 residues.

By frequency in the sample, this clonotype is medium-sized. The genes are TRBV6-2 or TRBV6-3 and TRBJ2-7; 11 positions match TRBD2. V trimming: 1 base; J trimming: 3 bases; junction bases outside the gene matches: 5. The CDR3 totals 16 residues. Looked up from germline, CDR1 is MNHEY and CDR2 is SVGEGT. The CDR3 loop is CASSYLPSGRNYEQYF. The CDR3 coding sequence is TGTGCCAGCAGTTACTTACCTAGCGGGAGGAACTACGAGCAGTACTTC.

This chain connects TRBV4-2 to TRBJ2-1, with D perhaps matching TRBD2 (6 bases). The germline gives CDR1 LGHNA, CDR2 YNFKEQ. The V end lost 2 bases, the J end lost 3 bases, and 11 bases lay between the germline ends. The CDR3 contains 15 residues. The CDR3 here is CASSQRTNNYNEQFF. CDR3 bases: TGTGCCAGCAGCCAAAGGACTAACAACTACAATGAGCAGTTCTTC.

This clonotype was picked up a small number of times. The chain couples TRBV4-1 to TRBJ2-3, with 7 bases that match TRBD2. Germline CDR1 reads MGHRA; CDR2 reads YSYEKL. The CDR3 loop spans 15 amino acids. The ends lost 5 bases at V and 1 base at J; junction bases unmatched: 6. CDR3 coding DNA: TGCGCCAGCAGCTATAAGCGGGATGGCACAGATACGCAGTATTTT. Translating gives CASSYKRDGTDTQYF.